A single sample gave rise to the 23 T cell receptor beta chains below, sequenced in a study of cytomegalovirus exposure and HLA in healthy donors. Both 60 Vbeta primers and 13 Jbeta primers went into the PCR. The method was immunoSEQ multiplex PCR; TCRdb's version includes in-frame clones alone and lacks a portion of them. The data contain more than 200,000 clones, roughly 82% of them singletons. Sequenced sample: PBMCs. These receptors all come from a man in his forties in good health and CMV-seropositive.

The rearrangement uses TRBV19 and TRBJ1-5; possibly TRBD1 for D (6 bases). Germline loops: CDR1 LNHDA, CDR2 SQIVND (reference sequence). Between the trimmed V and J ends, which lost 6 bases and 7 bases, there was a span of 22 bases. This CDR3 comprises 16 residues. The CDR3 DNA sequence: TGTGCCAGTAGCCCCCATCCCAACAGGGCGGAACAGCCCCAGCATTTT. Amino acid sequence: CASSPHPNRAEQPQHF.

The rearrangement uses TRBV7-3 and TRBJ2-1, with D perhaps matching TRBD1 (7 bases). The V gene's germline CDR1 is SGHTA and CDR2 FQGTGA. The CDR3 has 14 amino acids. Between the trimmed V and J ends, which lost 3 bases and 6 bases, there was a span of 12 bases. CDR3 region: CASSFAGQPNEQFF. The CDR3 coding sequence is TGTGCCAGCAGCTTCGCGGGACAGCCCAATGAGCAGTTCTTC.

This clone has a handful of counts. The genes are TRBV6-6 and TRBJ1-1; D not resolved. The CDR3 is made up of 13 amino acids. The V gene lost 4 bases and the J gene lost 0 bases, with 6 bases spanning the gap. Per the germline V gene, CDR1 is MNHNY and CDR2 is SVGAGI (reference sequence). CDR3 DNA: TGTGCCAGCAGTTTAGATTTGAACACTGAAGCTTTCTTT. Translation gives CASSLDLNTEAFF.

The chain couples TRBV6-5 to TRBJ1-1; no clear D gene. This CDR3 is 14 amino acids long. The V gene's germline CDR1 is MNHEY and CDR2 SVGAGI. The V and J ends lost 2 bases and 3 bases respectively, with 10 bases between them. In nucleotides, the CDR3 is TGTGCCAGCAGTTACCGCAATCGGGACACTGAAGCTTTCTTT. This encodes CASSYRNRDTEAFF.

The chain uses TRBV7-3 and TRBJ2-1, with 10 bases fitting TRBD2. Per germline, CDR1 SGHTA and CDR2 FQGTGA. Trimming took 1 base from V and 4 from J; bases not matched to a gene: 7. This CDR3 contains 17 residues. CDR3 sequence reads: CASSLRGLAGAYNEQFF. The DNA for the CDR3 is TGTGCCAGCAGCTTAAGGGGCCTAGCGGGAGCGTACAATGAGCAGTTCTTC.

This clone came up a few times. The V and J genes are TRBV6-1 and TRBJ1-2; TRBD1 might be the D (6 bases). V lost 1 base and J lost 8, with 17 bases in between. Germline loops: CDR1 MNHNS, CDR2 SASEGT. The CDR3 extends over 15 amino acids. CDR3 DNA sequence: TGTGCCAGCAGTGAAGGGGACACTCAAGGACGGGGCTACACCTTC. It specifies CASSEGDTQGRGYTF.

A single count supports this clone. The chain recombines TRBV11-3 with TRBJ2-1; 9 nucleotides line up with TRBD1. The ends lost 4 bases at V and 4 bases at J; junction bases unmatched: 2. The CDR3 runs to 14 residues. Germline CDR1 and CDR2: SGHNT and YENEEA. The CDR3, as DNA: TGTGCCAGCAGCTCCGGGACAGGGTACAATGAGCAGTTCTTC. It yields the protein CASSSGTGYNEQFF.

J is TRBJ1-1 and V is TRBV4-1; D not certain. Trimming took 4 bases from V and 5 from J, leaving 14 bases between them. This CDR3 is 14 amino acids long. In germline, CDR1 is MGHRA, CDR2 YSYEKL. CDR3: CASSRVRDGTEAFF. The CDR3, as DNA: TGCGCCAGCAGCCGCGTGCGGGATGGGACTGAAGCTTTCTTT.

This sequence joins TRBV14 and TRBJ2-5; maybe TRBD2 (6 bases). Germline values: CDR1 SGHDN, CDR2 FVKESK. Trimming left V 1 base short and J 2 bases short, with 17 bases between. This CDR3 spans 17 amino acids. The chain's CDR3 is CASSQVPRAGLQETQYF. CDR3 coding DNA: TGTGCCAGCAGCCAAGTCCCTCGGGCAGGACTACAAGAGACCCAGTACTTC.

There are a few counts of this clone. In DNA, the CDR3 is TGTGCCAGTAACGGACAGCGGAATCAGCCCCAGCATTTT. It is translated as CASNGQRNQPQHF. V gene TRBV19 combines with J gene TRBJ1-5; TRBD1 might be the D (6 bases). The CDR3 is 13 residues long. V lost 7 bases, J lost 4 bases, and 11 bases lay in between. Germline V lookup: CDR1 LNHDA, CDR2 SQIVND (reference sequence).

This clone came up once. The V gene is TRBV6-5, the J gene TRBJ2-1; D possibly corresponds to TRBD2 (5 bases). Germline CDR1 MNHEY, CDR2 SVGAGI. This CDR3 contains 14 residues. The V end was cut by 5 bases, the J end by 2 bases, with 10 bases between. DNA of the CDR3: TGTGCCAGCAGTCTCCGGGATACCTACAATGAGCAGTTCTTC. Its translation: CASSLRDTYNEQFF.

The CDR3 protein is CASSDRGDHGQGWDTEAFF. Written as DNA, the CDR3 is TGTGCCAGCAGTGATCGAGGGGACCACGGACAGGGCTGGGACACTGAAGCTTTCTTT. The chain combines TRBV6-1 with TRBJ1-1; 8 bases agree with TRBD1. The CDR3 loop spans 19 amino acids. The V gene's germline CDR1 is MNHNS and CDR2 SASEGT. The trim removed 3 bases at V and 3 bases at J, leaving 18 bases unmatched.

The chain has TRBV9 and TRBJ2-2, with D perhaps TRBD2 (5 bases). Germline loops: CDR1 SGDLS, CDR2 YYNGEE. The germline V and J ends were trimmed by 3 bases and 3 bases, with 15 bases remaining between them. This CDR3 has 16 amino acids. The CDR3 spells CASSGGSIYYTGELFF. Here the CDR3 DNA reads TGTGCCAGCAGCGGAGGGAGTATATATTACACCGGGGAGCTGTTTTTT.

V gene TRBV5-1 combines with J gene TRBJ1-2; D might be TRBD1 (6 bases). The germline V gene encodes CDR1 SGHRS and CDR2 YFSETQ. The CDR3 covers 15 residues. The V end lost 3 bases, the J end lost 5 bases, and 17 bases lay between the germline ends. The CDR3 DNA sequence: TGCGCCAGCAGCTCAGAACCGACAGGACCATATGGCTACACCTTC. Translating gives CASSSEPTGPYGYTF.

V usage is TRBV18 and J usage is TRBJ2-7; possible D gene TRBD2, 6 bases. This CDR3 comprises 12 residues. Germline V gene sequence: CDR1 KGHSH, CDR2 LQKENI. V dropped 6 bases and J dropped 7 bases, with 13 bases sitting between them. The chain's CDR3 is CASSLQTSEQYF. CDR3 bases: TGTGCCAGCTCTCTTCAGACTAGTGAGCAGTACTTC. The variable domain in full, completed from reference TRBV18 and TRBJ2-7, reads NAGVMQNPRHLVRRRGQEARLRCSPMKGHSHVYWYRQLPEEGLKFMVYLQKENIIDESGMPKERFSAEFPKEGPSILRIQQVVRGDSAAYFCASSLQTSEQYFGPGTRLTVT.

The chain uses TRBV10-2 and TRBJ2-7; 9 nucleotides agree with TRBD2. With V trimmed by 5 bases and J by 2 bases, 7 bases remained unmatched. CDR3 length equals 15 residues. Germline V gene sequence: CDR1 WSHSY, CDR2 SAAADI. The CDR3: CASSSAGGGTYEQYF. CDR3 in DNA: TGCGCCAGCAGTTCAGCGGGAGGAGGGACCTACGAGCAGTACTTC.

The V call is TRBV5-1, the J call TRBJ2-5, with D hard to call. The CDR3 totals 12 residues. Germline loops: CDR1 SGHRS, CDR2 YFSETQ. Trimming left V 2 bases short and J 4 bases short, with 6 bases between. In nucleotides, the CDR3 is TGCGCCAGCAGCTTTTCATCAGAGACCCAGTACTTC. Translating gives CASSFSSETQYF.

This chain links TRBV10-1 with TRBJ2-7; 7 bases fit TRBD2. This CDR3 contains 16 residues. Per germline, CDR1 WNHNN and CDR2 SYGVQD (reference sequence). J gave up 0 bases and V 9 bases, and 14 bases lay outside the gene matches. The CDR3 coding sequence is TGCGCCAGTAAAGGGGAGGGCCAGGCCCTCTCCTACGAGCAGTACTTC. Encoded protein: CASKGEGQALSYEQYF.

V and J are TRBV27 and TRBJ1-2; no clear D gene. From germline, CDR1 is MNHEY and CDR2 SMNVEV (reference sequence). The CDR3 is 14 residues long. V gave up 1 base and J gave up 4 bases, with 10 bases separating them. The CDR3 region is CASSLFRGSYGYTF. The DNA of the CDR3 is TGTGCCAGCAGTTTATTCCGAGGGTCCTATGGCTACACCTTC.

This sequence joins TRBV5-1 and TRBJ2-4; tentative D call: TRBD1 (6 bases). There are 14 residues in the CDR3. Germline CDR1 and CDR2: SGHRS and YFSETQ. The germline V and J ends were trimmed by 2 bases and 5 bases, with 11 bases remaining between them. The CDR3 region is CASSFLAGENIQYF. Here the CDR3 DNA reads TGCGCCAGCAGCTTCCTAGCAGGGGAAAACATTCAGTACTTC.

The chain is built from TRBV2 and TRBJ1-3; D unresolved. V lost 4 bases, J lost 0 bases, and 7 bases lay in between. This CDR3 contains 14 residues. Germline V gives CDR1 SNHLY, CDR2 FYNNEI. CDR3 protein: CASSGLNSGNTIYF. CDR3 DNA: TGTGCCAGCAGTGGGCTTAACTCTGGAAACACCATATATTTT. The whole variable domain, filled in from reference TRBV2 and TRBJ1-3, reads EPEVTQTPSHQVTQMGQEVILRCVPISNHLYFYWYRQILGQKVEFLVSFYNNEISEKSEIFDDQFSVERPDGSNFTLKIRSTKLEDSAMYFCASSGLNSGNTIYFGEGSWLTVV.

CDR3 loop: CATGQGKGMNTEAFF. As DNA, the CDR3 is TGTGCCACCGGACAGGGTAAGGGGATGAACACTGAAGCTTTCTTT. The chain carries TRBV10-3 and TRBJ1-1; 8 nucleotides align to TRBD1. Germline V gives CDR1 ENHRY, CDR2 SYGVKD. V shed 10 bases and J 0 bases; nucleotides not matched to a gene: 10. This CDR3 has 15 residues.

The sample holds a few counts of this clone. CDR3: CASSSGQASLYGYTF. The CDR3 region has the DNA TGCGCCAGCAGCTCCGGACAGGCAAGCCTTTATGGCTACACCTTC. The rearrangement joins TRBV5-1 to TRBJ1-2; 7 bases map to TRBD1. V lost 3 bases, J lost 5 bases, and 10 bases stayed unmatched. Per the germline V gene, CDR1 is SGHRS and CDR2 is YFSETQ. This CDR3 region has 15 residues.